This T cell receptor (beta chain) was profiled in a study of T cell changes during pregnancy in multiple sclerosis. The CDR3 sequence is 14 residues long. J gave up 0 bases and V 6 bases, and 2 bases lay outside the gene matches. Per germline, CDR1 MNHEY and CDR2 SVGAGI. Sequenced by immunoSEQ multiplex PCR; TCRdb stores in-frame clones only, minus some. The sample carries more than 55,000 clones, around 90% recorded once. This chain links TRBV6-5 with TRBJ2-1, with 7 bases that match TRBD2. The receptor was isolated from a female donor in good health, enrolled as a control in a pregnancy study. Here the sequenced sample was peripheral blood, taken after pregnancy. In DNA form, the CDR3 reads TGTGCCAGCAGAGCGGGGAGCTCCTACAATGAGCAGTTCTTC. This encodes CASRAGSSYNEQFF.